This record concerns one TCR beta chain sequence. This specimen belongs to a study of shared T cell receptors in the human thymus. The ends lost 6 bases at V and 7 bases at J; junction bases unmatched: 14. This CDR3 has 15 residues. Germline V CDR1 and CDR2: MDHEN, SYDVKM. TCRdb's table, derived via immunoSEQ multiplex PCR, lists solely in-frame clones and lacks some. The table records roughly 550,000 clones, 75% to 80% of them present only once. This same sample was also taken into another study, of human thymus T cells. That work states: It was healthy Finnish infants having corrective surgery for congenital heart defects who were the donors. Corrective heart surgery yielded the resections from which the thymus tissue came. Gene usage for V and J segments appeared biased in thymic and blood repertoires. What related research reported was that thymic repertoires overlapped highly among unrelated individuals.

The chain has TRBV28 and TRBJ2-7, with 8 bases lining up with TRBD1. The specimen sequenced was thymocytes. The receptor comes from a boy under two years old with a congenital heart defect. The CDR3, as DNA: TGTGCCAGCAGACTTCCGAGACAGGGGCCCGGGGAGCAGTACTTC. Translation gives CASRLPRQGPGEQYF.